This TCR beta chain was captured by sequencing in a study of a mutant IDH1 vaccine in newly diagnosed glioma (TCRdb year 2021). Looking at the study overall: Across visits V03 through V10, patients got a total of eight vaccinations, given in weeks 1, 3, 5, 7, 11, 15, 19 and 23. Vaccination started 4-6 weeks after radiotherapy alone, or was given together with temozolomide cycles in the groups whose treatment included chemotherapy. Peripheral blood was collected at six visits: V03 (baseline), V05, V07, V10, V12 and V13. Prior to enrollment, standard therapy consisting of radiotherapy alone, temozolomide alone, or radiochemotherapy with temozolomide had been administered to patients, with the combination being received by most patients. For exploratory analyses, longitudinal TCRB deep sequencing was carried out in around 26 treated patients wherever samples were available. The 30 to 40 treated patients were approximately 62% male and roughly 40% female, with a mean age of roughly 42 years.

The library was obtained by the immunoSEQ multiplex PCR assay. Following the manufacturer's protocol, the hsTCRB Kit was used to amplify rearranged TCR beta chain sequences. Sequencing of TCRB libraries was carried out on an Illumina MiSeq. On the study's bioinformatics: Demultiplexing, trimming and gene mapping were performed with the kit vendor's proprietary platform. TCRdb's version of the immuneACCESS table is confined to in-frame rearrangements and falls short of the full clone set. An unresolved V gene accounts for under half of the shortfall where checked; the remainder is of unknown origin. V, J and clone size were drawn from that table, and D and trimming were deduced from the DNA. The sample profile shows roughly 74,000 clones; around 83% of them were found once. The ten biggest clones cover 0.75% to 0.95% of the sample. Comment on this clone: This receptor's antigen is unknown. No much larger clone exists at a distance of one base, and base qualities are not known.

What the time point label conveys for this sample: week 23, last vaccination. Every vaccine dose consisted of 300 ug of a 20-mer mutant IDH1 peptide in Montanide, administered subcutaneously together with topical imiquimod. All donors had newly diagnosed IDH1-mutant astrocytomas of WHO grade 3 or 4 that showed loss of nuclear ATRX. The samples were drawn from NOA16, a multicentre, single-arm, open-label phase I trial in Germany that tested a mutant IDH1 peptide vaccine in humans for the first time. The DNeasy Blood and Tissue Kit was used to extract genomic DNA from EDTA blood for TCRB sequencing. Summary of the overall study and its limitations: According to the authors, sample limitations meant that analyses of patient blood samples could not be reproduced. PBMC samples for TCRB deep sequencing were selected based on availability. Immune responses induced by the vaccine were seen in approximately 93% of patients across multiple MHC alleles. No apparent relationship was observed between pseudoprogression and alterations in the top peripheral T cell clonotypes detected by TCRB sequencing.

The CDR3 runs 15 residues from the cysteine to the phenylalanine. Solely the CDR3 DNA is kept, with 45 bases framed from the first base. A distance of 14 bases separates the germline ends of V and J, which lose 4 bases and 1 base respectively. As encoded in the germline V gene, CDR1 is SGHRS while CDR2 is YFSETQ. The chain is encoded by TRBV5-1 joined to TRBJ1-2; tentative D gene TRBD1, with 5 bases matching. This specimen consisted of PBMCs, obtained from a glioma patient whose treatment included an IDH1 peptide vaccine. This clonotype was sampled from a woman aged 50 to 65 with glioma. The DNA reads TGCGCCAGCAGCCCCCGACAGACGATTAACTATGGCTACACCTTC. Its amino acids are CASSPRQTINYGYTF. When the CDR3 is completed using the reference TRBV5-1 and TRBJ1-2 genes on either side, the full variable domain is KAGVTQTPRYLIKTRGQQVTLSCSPISGHRSVSWYQQTPGQGLQFLFEYFSETQRNKGNFPGRFSGRQFSNSRSEMNVSTLELGDSALYLCASSPRQTINYGYTFGSGTRLTVV.